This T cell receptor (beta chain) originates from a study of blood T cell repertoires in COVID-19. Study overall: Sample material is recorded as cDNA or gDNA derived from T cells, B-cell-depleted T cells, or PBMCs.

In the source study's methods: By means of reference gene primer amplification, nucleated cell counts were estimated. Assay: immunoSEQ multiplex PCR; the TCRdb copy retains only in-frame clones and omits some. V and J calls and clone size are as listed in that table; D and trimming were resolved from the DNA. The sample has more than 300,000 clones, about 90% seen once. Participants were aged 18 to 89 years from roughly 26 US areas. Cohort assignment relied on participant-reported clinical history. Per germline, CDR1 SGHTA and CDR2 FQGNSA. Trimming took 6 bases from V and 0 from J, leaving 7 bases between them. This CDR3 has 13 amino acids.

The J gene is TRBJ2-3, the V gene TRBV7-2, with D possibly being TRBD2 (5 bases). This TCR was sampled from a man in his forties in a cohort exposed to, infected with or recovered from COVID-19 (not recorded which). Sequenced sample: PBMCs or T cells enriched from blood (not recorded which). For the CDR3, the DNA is TGTGCCAGCAGGAGCGGTAGCACAGATACGCAGTATTTT. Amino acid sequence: CASRSGSTDTQYF.